These T cell receptor beta chains were read from a single sample in a study of blood T cell repertoires in COVID-19. Repertoires were generated with immunoSEQ multiplex PCR, while TCRdb's copy carries only in-frame clones and drops some. The repertoire has 300,000 or so clones, approximately 87% of them found once; the top ten carry approximately 1.6%. Sequenced input: peripheral blood. The receptors come from a woman in her thirties or forties who had recovered from COVID-19. Both conserved end residues are part of each CDR3. The D gene is left open where the match is weak. A row's size may be missing; if present it is once, few, many or a size class.

TRBD1,TRBJ2-7,TRBV2,.,16,TGTGCCAGCAGTGAAGGGGTGGGACAGGGGGCATACGAGCAGTACTTC,CASSEGVGQGAYEQYF
.,TRBJ1-2,TRBV5-1,.,14,TGCGCCAGCAGCTTGGGTACAGCAAACTATGGCTACACCTTC,CASSLGTANYGYTF
TRBD1,TRBJ1-1,TRBV5-1,.,15,TGCGCCAGCAGCAGCCAGGGGGCGCCGGCCACTGAAGCTTTCTTT,CASSSQGAPATEAFF
TRBD1,TRBJ2-7,TRBV27,.,15,TGTGCCAGCAGTTTGGTAGGACAGGGGGCCTACGAGCAGTACTTC,CASSLVGQGAYEQYF
TRBD1,TRBJ1-2,TRBV4-1,.,15,TGCGCCAGCAGCCAACCGGGACAGGGGGCCTATGGCTACACCTTC,CASSQPGQGAYGYTF
.,TRBJ2-1,TRBV7-8,.,15,TGTGCCAGCAGCGGTGGGCCAGGGAGGGGGAATGAGCAGTTCTTC,CASSGGPGRGNEQFF
TRBD1,TRBJ2-7,TRBV5-4,.,16,TGTGCCAGCACCCTCGGGGGGACAGGGGGCACCTACGAGCAGTACTTC,CASTLGGTGGTYEQYF
TRBD1,TRBJ1-5,TRBV29-1,.,14,TGCAGCGTCGAAACAGGGGCTCGAGGAAGAGCCCAGCATTTT,CSVETGARGRAQHF
TRBD1,TRBJ2-6,TRBV15,once,20,TGTGCCACCAGCAGAGATGGCCCGGGACAGGGAGGCCCTGGGGCCAACGTCCTGACTTTC,CATSRDGPGQGGPGANVLTF
.,TRBJ2-5,TRBV27,.,14,TGTGCCAGCAGTTTACTTGGCGGCCAAGAGACCCAGTACTTC,CASSLLGGQETQYF
.,TRBJ1-1,TRBV3-1/TRBV3-2,.,14,TGTGCCAGCAGTCTGGGCCGCATGAACACTGAAGCTTTCTTT,CASSLGRMNTEAFF
.,TRBJ1-6,TRBV10-3,.,14,TGTGCCATCGGGCCGACAGGTCGTCATTCACCCCTCCACTTT,CAIGPTGRHSPLHF
.,TRBJ1-6,TRBV30,once,11,TGTGCCTGGAGCCACACTTCACCCCTCCACTTT,CAWSHTSPLHF
.,TRBJ2-5,TRBV29-1,.,13,TGCAGCGTGTCGGGGTGGGAACAAGAGACCCAGTACTTC,CSVSGWEQETQYF
TRBD1,TRBJ1-1,TRBV2,.,14,TGTGCCAGCAGGGACCGGACAGGCTCCACTGAAGCTTTCTTT,CASRDRTGSTEAFF
.,TRBJ2-2,TRBV9,.,15,TGTGCCAGCAGCGTCGCGGGCCTGAACACCGGGGAGCTGTTTTTT,CASSVAGLNTGELFF
TRBD1,TRBJ1-5,TRBV6-5,few,14,TGTGCCAGCAGCCCAGGACAGGGGCGACAGCCCCAGCATTTT,CASSPGQGRQPQHF
TRBD1,TRBJ1-6,TRBV2,.,14,TGTGCCAGAGCGAGGACAGGAACTGGATCACCCCTCCACTTT,CARARTGTGSPLHF
.,TRBJ2-7,TRBV15,few,13,TGTGCCACCAGCAGAGACGGTGGCTACGAGCAGTACTTC,CATSRDGGYEQYF
TRBD1,TRBJ2-3,TRBV4-3,.,17,TGCGCCAGCAGCCAAGCCCCCGGGACAGAATCCACAGATACGCAGTATTTT,CASSQAPGTESTDTQYF
.,TRBJ2-2,TRBV2,.,14,TGTGCCAGCAGTCGAGGGTCCAACACCGGGGAGCTGTTTTTT,CASSRGSNTGELFF
TRBD1,TRBJ1-2,TRBV30,.,13,TGTGCCTGGAGTATCGAGACAGGGGATGGCTACACCTTC,CAWSIETGDGYTF
.,TRBJ1-2,TRBV9,.,12,TGTGCCAGCAGCGGCGGAAACTATGGCTACACCTTC,CASSGGNYGYTF
.,TRBJ1-5,TRBV9,.,15,TGTGCCAGCAGCCCCTGGGACTCTAGCAATCAGCCCCAGCATTTT,CASSPWDSSNQPQHF
.,TRBJ1-1,TRBV5-4,few,12,TGTGCCAGCAGTCAGAAGAACACTGAAGCTTTCTTT,CASSQKNTEAFF
.,TRBJ2-3,TRBV7-2,.,13,TGTGCCAGCAGCTCCAGCGGCACAGATACGCAGTATTTT,CASSSSGTDTQYF
TRBD1,TRBJ2-1,TRBV27,.,15,TGTGCCAGCAGTCCAGGGGGAAGCTCCTACAATGAGCAGTTCTTC,CASSPGGSSYNEQFF
.,TRBJ1-5,TRBV27,.,15,TGTGCCAGCAGTTTATCTCATAGTAGCAATCAGCCCCAGCATTTT,CASSLSHSSNQPQHF
.,TRBJ1-1,TRBV19,.,14,TGTGCCAGTAGTATCCGGCGGAGGGACACTGAAGCTTTCTTT,CASSIRRRDTEAFF
.,TRBJ1-5,TRBV19,once,16,TGTGCCAGTAGTATGGTAGGGGGACACAGCAATCAGCCCCAGCATTTT,CASSMVGGHSNQPQHF
TRBD1,TRBJ2-4,TRBV30,once,17,TGTGCCTGGAGTAGGTGGGACAGGGGGCTAGCCAAAAACATTCAGTACTTC,CAWSRWDRGLAKNIQYF
.,TRBJ2-3,TRBV7-2,few,15,TGTGCCAGCAGAGCCAAAGGGGGGGGCGCAGATACGCAGTATTTT,CASRAKGGGADTQYF
.,TRBJ2-7,TRBV3-1/TRBV3-2,few,13,TGTGCCAGCAGCCCCAGGGGCCCCTACGAGCAGTACTTC,CASSPRGPYEQYF
.,TRBJ2-3,TRBV6-4,.,11,TGTGCCAGCACCTCCACAGATACGCAGTATTTT,CASTSTDTQYF
TRBD1,TRBJ1-4,TRBV5-1,.,17,TGCGCCAGCAGCACCGGACTTGGGACAGGGACTAATGAAAAACTGTTTTTT,CASSTGLGTGTNEKLFF
.,TRBJ2-2,TRBV4-1,.,15,TGCGCCAGCAGCCAAGGGCAGGGGCGCACCGGGGAGCTGTTTTTT,CASSQGQGRTGELFF
.,TRBJ2-7,TRBV18,.,13,TGTGCCAGCTCACTTTTGCACAGGGACGAGCAGTACTTC,CASSLLHRDEQYF
.,TRBJ2-7,TRBV2,once,14,TGTGCCAGCAGGGGGGGGCTCCCTAGGTACGAGCAGTACTTC,CASRGGLPRYEQYF
TRBD1,TRBJ2-5,TRBV15,.,17,TGTGCCACCAGCATACGACTAACTAGGACAGGGGGAGAGACCCAGTACTTC,CATSIRLTRTGGETQYF
.,TRBJ1-4,TRBV5-1,.,14,TGCGCCAGCGGTATACAGGGAACTAATGAAAAACTGTTTTTT,CASGIQGTNEKLFF
.,TRBJ1-1,TRBV7-8,.,15,TGTGCCAGCAGCTTAGCTCGCAGGCCGAGCACTGAAGCTTTCTTT,CASSLARRPSTEAFF
TRBD1,TRBJ1-6,TRBV5-1,.,17,TGCGCCAGCAGCCCAGTCCCCCAGGGGGTCTATAATTCACCCCTCCACTTT,CASSPVPQGVYNSPLHF
TRBD1,TRBJ1-6,TRBV7-2,.,16,TGTGCCAGCAGCTTAGCAGGGACAGGGCCGTATTCACCCCTCCACTTT,CASSLAGTGPYSPLHF
.,TRBJ2-7,TRBV7-2,.,11,TGTGCCAGCAGCTCAGGACTGGCGCAGTACTTC,CASSSGLAQYF
TRBD1,TRBJ2-3,TRBV16,.,14,TGTGCCAGCAGCTGGAACAGGGGCGAAGATACGCAGTATTTT,CASSWNRGEDTQYF
TRBD1,TRBJ1-1,TRBV3-1/TRBV3-2,.,19,TGTGCCAGCAGCCGTGAACCCTGGGGGGACAGGGAGGAGGACACTGAAGCTTTCTTT,CASSREPWGDREEDTEAFF